A selection of T cell receptor beta chains follows, all from one sample in a study of shared clonotypes between healthy human individuals. Data came from immunoSEQ multiplex PCR; TCRdb stores just in-frame clones and leaves some out. The sample consists of 2 million to 3 million clones, roughly 93% of them appearing once. The sample taken for sequencing was naive CD4+ T cells from PBMCs. The receptors originated from a man between 18 and 35 years old in good health. Some clones in this sample may be carry-over from other donors' samples. The CDR3 runs from the conserved cysteine through the conserved F or W. A D gene is named only where the DNA matches it firmly. Size is stated for part of the rows, as once, few or many counts, or as a class when the clone is expanded.

j_call d_call clone_size v_call cdr3_aa cdr3_nt
TRBJ2-1 TRBD1 . TRBV2 CASKEGQGYNEQFF TGTGCCAGCAAGGAGGGACAGGGGTACAATGAGCAGTTCTTC
TRBJ1-6 . . TRBV7-2 CASSLLPRGVWNSPLHF TGTGCCAGCAGCTTACTACCAAGGGGTGTTTGGAATTCACCCCTCCACTTT
TRBJ1-2 . . TRBV2 CARQGNYGYTF TGTGCCAGACAGGGCAACTATGGCTACACCTTC
TRBJ1-5 . . TRBV7-2 CASSLVPSNQPQHF TGTGCCAGCAGCTTAGTCCCCAGTAATCAGCCCCAGCATTTT
TRBJ1-1 TRBD1 . TRBV7-8 CASSLGDRGSTEAFF TGTGCCAGCAGCTTAGGGGACAGGGGGTCTACTGAAGCTTTCTTT
TRBJ2-3 TRBD1 . TRBV28 CASSVTGTGGGNTRYF TGTGCCAGCAGTGTTACCGGGACAGGGGGAGGAAATACGCGGTATTTT
TRBJ2-7 TRBD2 . TRBV5-1 CASSLGLAASYEQYF TGCGCCAGCAGCTTGGGACTAGCGGCTTCCTACGAGCAGTACTTC
TRBJ1-4 . . TRBV18 CASSSGTLDEKLFF TGTGCCAGCTCGTCCGGGACGCTGGATGAAAAACTGTTTTTT
TRBJ1-5 TRBD1 . TRBV28 CASREQGQGYQPQHF TGTGCCAGCAGGGAGCAGGGACAGGGCTATCAGCCCCAGCATTTT
TRBJ2-2 . . TRBV6-5 CASRGTANTGELFF TGTGCCAGCCGCGGGACCGCGAACACCGGGGAGCTGTTTTTT
TRBJ2-1 TRBD2 . TRBV9 CASSVDGRVAGENEQFF TGTGCCAGCAGCGTAGATGGCCGAGTAGCGGGAGAGAATGAGCAGTTCTTC
TRBJ1-1 . . TRBV7-9 CASSSTAHTEAFF TGTGCCAGCAGCTCAACAGCGCACACTGAAGCTTTCTTT
TRBJ2-1 TRBD2 . TRBV2 CASSRGLAGGSSYNEQFF TGTGCCAGCAGTCGTGGGCTAGCGGGGGGTAGCTCCTACAATGAGCAGTTCTTC
TRBJ1-2 . . TRBV6-6 CASSQQPNYGYTF TGTGCCAGCAGCCAGCAACCTAACTATGGCTACACCTTC
TRBJ2-5 . . TRBV28 CASRAQGEETQYF TGTGCCAGCAGGGCACAGGGTGAGGAGACCCAGTACTTC
TRBJ1-1 . once TRBV5-1 CASSLDRDTEAFF TGCGCCAGCAGCTTAGACCGGGACACTGAAGCTTTCTTT
TRBJ2-7 . . TRBV28 CASSSGIITNPYEQYF TGTGCCAGCAGTTCAGGGATTATCACGAATCCCTACGAGCAGTACTTC
TRBJ1-3 . . TRBV4-3 CASSPFHRDAGNTIYF TGCGCCAGCAGCCCTTTTCACCGGGACGCAGGAAACACCATATATTTT
TRBJ2-7 . . TRBV6-5 CASSYSRGPYEQYF TGTGCCAGCAGTTACTCGCGGGGGCCCTACGAGCAGTACTTC
TRBJ1-5 TRBD1 few TRBV14 CASSIGTGMESSNQPQHF TGTGCCAGCAGCATAGGGACAGGGATGGAGTCGAGCAATCAGCCCCAGCATTTT
TRBJ1-5 . . TRBV5-6 CASSLGINQPQHF TGTGCCAGCAGCTTAGGGATCAATCAGCCCCAGCATTTT
TRBJ1-6 . . TRBV2 CATASQGDSPLHF TGTGCCACCGCGAGCCAGGGCGATTCACCCCTCCACTTT
TRBJ2-7 TRBD2 . TRBV7-2 CASSSWTSGNIGEQYF TGTGCCAGCAGCTCCTGGACTAGCGGGAATATAGGCGAGCAGTACTTC
TRBJ1-5 . . TRBV4-2 CASSQDRVGDQPQHF TGTGCCAGCAGCCAAGATCGGGTGGGGGACCAGCCCCAGCATTTT
TRBJ2-5 . . TRBV15 CATSGSGNSKKTQYF TGTGCCACCAGTGGATCGGGAAACAGTAAAAAGACCCAGTACTTC
TRBJ2-2 TRBD2 . TRBV5-1 CASSTGLAGVFTGELFF TGCGCCAGCAGCACGGGACTAGCGGGAGTGTTCACCGGGGAGCTGTTTTTT
TRBJ1-3 . . TRBV28 CASSLRHRSSGNTIYF TGTGCCAGCAGCCTTCGGCACAGGAGCTCTGGAAACACCATATATTTT
TRBJ1-1 . . TRBV2 CASSYQRQANTEAFF TGTGCCAGCAGCTACCAAAGACAGGCGAACACTGAAGCTTTCTTT
TRBJ2-2 . . TRBV28 CASTLPRGGELFF TGTGCCAGCACCCTACCTAGGGGCGGGGAGCTGTTTTTT
TRBJ2-5 . once TRBV11-1 CASSLVGAVGETQYF TGTGCCAGCAGCTTAGTGGGGGCAGTCGGAGAGACCCAGTACTTC
TRBJ2-2 TRBD2 . TRBV4-1 CASKGLEDTGELFF TGCGCCAGCAAAGGACTAGAGGACACCGGGGAGCTGTTTTTT
TRBJ2-7 . . TRBV9 CASSVATKGSGEQYF TGTGCCAGCAGCGTAGCTACCAAAGGTTCGGGAGAGCAGTACTTC
TRBJ2-5 . . TRBV30 CAWSNREETQYF TGTGCCTGGAGTAACAGGGAAGAGACCCAGTACTTC
TRBJ2-7 . . TRBV7-6 CASSLRGSVDVQYF TGTGCCAGCAGCTTAAGAGGTTCCGTTGATGTGCAGTACTTC
TRBJ1-1 . . TRBV12-2 CASRLARAETEAFF TGTGCAAGTCGCTTAGCGCGGGCCGAAACTGAAGCTTTCTTT
TRBJ2-7 TRBD2 . TRBV19 CASSRTSGRASHEQYF TGTGCCAGTAGTAGGACTAGCGGGAGGGCCTCCCACGAGCAGTACTTC
TRBJ1-1 TRBD1 . TRBV18 CASSHGTGGIGNTEAFF TGTGCCAGCTCACACGGGACAGGGGGCATCGGGAACACTGAAGCTTTCTTT
TRBJ2-6 . . TRBV18 CASSPTRSASGANVLTF TGTGCCAGCTCACCAACGAGGTCGGCTTCTGGGGCCAACGTCCTGACTTTC
TRBJ2-4 TRBD2 . TRBV5-1 CASSPLAGLAGPNIQYF TGCGCCAGCAGCCCCCTGGCGGGACTAGCGGGACCAAACATTCAGTACTTC
TRBJ2-1 TRBD2 . TRBV18 CASSPSSGAYNEQFF TGTGCCAGCTCACCATCCAGCGGGGCCTACAATGAGCAGTTCTTC
TRBJ2-5 TRBD2 . TRBV10-3 CAISEREGPETQYF TGTGCCATCAGTGAACGGGAGGGACCCGAGACCCAGTACTTC
TRBJ2-2 TRBD2 . TRBV9 CASSPISGAYTGELFF TGTGCCAGCAGCCCAATCAGCGGGGCTTACACCGGGGAGCTGTTTTTT
TRBJ2-7 . . TRBV5-1 CASSSSGAAYEQYF TGTGCCAGCAGCTCCTCGGGTGCGGCTTACGAGCAGTACTTC
TRBJ1-4 . . TRBV10-3 CATRSTNEKLFF TGTGCCACCCGATCAACTAATGAAAAACTGTTTTTT
TRBJ2-7 . . TRBV30 CAWSPGSYEQYF TGTGCCTGGAGTCCGGGCTCCTACGAGCAGTACTTC
TRBJ2-3 . . TRBV7-3 CASSPRTGTDTQYF TGTGCCAGCAGCCCACGGACAGGCACAGATACGCAGTATTTT
TRBJ1-2 . . TRBV19 CASSPWGDYGYTF TGTGCCAGTAGTCCCTGGGGGGATTATGGCTACACCTTC
TRBJ2-4 TRBD2 . TRBV28 CASTDGEGNIQYF TGTGCCAGCACCGACGGGGAGGGAAACATTCAGTACTTC
TRBJ1-6 TRBD1 . TRBV9 CASSTGGRQGASPLHF TGTGCCAGCAGCACAGGTGGGCGACAGGGGGCTTCACCCCTCCACTTT
TRBJ1-2 . once TRBV27 CASSLGGLQGFYGYTF TGTGCCAGCAGTTTGGGGGGCCTGCAGGGGTTCTATGGCTACACCTTC
TRBJ1-1 TRBD1 . TRBV18 CASSPFGQGAGNTEAFF TGTGCCAGCTCACCCTTCGGACAGGGGGCAGGAAACACTGAAGCTTTCTTT
TRBJ2-1 . . TRBV2 CASSERGGEQFF TGTGCCAGCAGTGAACGAGGAGGTGAGCAGTTCTTC
TRBJ2-5 . . TRBV11-3 CASSLGLRGADQETQYF TGTGCCAGCAGCTTAGGTTTAAGAGGGGCAGACCAAGAGACCCAGTACTTC
TRBJ2-2 TRBD1 . TRBV10-3 CAISETGGKTSGELFF TGTGCCATCAGTGAGACAGGGGGTAAGACTTCCGGGGAGCTGTTTTTT
TRBJ2-7 TRBD1 . TRBV11-3 CASSPGTGTYEQYF TGTGCCAGCAGCCCCGGGACAGGGACCTACGAGCAGTACTTC
TRBJ2-3 TRBD1 . TRBV18 CASSPLTGLTDTQYF TGTGCCAGCTCACCTCTGACAGGGCTCACAGATACGCAGTATTTT